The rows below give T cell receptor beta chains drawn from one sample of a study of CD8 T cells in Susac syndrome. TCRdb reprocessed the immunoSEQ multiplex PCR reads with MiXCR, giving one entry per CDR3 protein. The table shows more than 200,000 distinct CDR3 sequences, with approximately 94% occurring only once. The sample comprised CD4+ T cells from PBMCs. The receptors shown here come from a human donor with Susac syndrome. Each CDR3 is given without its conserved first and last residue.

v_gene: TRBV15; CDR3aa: ATSRGTGGNQPQH
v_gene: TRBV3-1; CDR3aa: ASSRERGEKLF
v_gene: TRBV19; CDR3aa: AVARNSPLH
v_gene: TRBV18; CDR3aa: ASSPPWGSRDTEAF
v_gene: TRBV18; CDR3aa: ASARGAARETQY
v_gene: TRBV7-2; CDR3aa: ASRFQGIGEQY
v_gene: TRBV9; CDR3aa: ASSVGVMAYEQY
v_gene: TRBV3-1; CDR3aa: ASSQLTGEGEAF
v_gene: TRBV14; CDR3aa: ASSLDTQETQY
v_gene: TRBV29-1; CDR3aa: SVGTSAEEDNEQF
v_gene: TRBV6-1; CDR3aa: ASSSTRTAISSGANVLT
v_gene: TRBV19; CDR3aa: ASSIYSGSGTEAF
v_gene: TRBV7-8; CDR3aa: ASSSARVSGGNTIY
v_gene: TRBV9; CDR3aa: ASSSGTSGVLEQY
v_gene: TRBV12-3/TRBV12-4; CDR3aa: ASSTVQGVTEAF
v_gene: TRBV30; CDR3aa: AWTVGIAEAF
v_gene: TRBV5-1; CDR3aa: ASSSIGGADYGYT
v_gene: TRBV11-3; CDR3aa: ASSPDSEQY
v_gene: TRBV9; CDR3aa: ASSVGDEGNTEAF
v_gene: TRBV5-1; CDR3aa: ASSSQGSYGYT
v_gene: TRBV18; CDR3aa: ASSPVRGESTGELF
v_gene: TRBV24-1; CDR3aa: ATSDLRGKEEKLF
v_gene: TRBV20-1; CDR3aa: SAWVYDSSPNEQF
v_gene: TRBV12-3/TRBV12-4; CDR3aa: ASRPHGGTGSEAF
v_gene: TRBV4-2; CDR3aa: ASSQENTGELF
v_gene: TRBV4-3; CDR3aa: ASSHRQGRQETQY
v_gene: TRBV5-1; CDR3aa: ASSVWTGQETQY
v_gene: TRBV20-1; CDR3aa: SAKDRNQPQH
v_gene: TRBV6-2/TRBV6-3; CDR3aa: ASIDGGVGEQF
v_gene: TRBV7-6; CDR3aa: ASSLNSDEKLF
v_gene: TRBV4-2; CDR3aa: ASSQVRTAHYGYT
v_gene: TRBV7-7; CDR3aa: ASSLGNSETQY
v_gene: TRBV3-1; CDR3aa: ASSQRTGNEQF
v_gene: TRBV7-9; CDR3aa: ASSLEGTGANNNEKLF
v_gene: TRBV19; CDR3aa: ASSIVGDSIGNQPQH
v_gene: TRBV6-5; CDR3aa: ASSYSGLAGGQFSDTQY
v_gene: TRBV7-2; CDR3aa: ASSTREGPLH
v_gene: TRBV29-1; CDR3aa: SVAWTSGSYEQY
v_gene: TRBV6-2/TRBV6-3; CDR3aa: ASSYSRTGELF
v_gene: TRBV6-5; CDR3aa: ASSYSRGRGYT
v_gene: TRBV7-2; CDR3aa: ASSMQGGGANVLT
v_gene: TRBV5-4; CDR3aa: ASSLQGASGNEQF
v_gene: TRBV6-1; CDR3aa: ASPPRGARNNYEQF
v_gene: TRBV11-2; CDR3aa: ASSPEDIRRDTQY
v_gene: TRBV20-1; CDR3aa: SARDRTSGGASGELF